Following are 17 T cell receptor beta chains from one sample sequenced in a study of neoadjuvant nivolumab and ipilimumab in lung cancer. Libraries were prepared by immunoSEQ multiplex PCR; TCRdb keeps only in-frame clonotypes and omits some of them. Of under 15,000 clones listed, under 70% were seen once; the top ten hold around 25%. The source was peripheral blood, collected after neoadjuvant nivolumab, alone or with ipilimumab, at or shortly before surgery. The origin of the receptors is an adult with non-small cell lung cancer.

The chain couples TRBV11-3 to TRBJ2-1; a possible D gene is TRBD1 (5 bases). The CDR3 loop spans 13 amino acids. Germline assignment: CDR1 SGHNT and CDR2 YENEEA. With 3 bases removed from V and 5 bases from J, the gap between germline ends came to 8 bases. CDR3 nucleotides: TGTGCCAGCAGCTTGGCAGGGAACAATGAGCAGTTCTTC. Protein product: CASSLAGNNEQFF.

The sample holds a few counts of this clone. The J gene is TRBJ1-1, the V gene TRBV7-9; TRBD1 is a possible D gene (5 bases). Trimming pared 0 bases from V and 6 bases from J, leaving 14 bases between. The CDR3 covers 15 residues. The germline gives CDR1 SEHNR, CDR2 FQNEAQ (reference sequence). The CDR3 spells CASSLALGGASEAFF. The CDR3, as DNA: TGTGCCAGCAGCTTAGCGCTGGGTGGGGCGTCTGAAGCTTTCTTT.

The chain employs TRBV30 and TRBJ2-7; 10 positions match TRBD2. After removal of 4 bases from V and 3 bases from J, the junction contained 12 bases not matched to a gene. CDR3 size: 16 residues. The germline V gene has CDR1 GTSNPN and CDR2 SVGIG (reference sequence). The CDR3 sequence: CAWKSSGGNPFYEQYF. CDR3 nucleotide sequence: TGTGCCTGGAAGAGTAGCGGGGGGAACCCTTTCTACGAGCAGTACTTC.

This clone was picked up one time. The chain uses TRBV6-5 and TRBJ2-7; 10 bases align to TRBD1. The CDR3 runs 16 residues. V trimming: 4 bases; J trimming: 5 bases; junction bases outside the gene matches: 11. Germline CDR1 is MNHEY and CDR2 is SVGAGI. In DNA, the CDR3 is TGTGCCAGCAGTTTGAACCGGGACAGGGGTCTCAACGAGCAGTACTTC. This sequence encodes CASSLNRDRGLNEQYF.

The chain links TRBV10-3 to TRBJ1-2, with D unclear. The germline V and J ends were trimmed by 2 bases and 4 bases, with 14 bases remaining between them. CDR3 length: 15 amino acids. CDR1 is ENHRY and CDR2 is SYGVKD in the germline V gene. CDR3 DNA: TGTGCCATCAGTGAGGCTGCAGCATACATCTATGGCTACACCTTC. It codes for CAISEAAAYIYGYTF.

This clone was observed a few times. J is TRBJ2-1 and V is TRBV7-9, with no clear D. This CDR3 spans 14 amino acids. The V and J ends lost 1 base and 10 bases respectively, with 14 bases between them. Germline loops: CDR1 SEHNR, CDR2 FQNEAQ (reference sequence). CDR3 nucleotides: TGTGCCAGCAGCTTAGTGGGCTTGTTCATGGAGCAGTTCTTC. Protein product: CASSLVGLFMEQFF.

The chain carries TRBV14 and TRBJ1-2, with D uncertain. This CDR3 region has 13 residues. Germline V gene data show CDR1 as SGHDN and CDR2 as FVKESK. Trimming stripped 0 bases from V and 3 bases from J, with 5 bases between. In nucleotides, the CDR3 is TGTGCCAGCAGCCAAGAGTCTTACTATGGCTACACCTTC. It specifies CASSQESYYGYTF.

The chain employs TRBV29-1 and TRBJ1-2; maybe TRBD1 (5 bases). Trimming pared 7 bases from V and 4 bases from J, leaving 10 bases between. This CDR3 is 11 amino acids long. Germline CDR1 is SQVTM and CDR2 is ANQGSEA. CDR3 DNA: TGCAGCGCCGGGACGGGCTATGGCTACACCTTC. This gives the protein CSAGTGYGYTF.

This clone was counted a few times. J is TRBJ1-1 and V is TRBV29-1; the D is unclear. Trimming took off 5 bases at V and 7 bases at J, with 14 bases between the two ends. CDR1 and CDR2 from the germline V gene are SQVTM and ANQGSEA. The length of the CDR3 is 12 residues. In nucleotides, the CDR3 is TGCAGCGTTAACGGAGCGGACGATGAAGCTTTCTTT. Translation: CSVNGADDEAFF.

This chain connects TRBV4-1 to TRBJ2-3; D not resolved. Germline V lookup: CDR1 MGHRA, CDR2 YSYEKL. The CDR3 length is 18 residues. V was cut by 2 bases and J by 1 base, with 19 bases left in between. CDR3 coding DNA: TGCGCCAGCAGCCAATCCCAAGGCCGAGGTTGGGGCACAGATACGCAGTATTTT. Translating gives CASSQSQGRGWGTDTQYF.

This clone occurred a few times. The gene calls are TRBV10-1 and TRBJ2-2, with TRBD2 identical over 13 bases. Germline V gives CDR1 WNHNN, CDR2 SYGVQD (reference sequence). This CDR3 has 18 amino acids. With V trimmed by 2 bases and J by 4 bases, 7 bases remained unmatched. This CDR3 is CASSEVTSGRASTGELFF. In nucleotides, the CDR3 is TGCGCCAGCAGTGAGGTTACTAGCGGGAGGGCCAGCACCGGGGAGCTGTTTTTT.

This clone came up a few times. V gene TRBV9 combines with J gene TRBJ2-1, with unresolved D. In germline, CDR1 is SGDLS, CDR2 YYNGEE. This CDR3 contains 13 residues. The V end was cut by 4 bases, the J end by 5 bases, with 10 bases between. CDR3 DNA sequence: TGTGCCAGCAGCCACCTTGGGGACAATGAGCAGTTCTTC. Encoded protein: CASSHLGDNEQFF.

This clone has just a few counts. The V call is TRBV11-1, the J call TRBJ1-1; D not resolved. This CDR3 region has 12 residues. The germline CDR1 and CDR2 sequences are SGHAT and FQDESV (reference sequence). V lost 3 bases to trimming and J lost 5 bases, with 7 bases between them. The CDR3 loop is CASSFVGTEAFF. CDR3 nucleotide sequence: TGTGCCAGCAGCTTTGTAGGGACTGAAGCTTTCTTT.

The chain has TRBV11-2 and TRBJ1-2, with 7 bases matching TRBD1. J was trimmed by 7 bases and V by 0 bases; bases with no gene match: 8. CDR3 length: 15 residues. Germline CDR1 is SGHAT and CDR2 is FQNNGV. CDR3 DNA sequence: TGTGCCAGCAGCTTAGAGGAGGGGGCCTTTCGTGGCTACACCTTC. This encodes CASSLEEGAFRGYTF.

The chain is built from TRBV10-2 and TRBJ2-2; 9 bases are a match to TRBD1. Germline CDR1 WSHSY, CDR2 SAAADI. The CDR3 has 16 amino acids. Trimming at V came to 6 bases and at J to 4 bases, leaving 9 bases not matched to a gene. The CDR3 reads CASRGGTGRSTGELFF. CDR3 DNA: TGCGCCAGCAGGGGCGGGACAGGGAGGAGCACCGGGGAGCTGTTTTTT.

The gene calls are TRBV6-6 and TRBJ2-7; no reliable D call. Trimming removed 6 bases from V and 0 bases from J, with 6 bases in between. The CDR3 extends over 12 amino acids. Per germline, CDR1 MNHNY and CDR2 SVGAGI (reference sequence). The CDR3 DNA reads TGTGCCAGCAGGCGAGACTCCTACGAGCAGTACTTC. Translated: CASRRDSYEQYF.

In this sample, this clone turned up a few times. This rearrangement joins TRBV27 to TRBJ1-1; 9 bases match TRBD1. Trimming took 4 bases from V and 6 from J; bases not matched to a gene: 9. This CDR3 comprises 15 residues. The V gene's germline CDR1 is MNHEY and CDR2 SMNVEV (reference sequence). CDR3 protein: CASSSLGTGKAEAFF. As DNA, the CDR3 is TGTGCCAGCAGTTCACTAGGGACAGGGAAGGCTGAAGCTTTCTTT.